This TCR beta chain was retrieved from a study of beta chain features in type 1 diabetes. The collection from each donor was one heparinised blood draw averaging about 116 mL. By way of CD45RO/CCR7/CD25/CD127/CD95/CD27, the CD4+ regulatory, stem cell-like memory, central memory and naive cells were sorted. As every portion of the isolated RNA was reverse transcribed, the sequencing read expressed TCRB transcripts. Sequencing used immunoSEQ multiplex PCR; TCRdb keeps in-frame clones, though not all of them. This table has about 360,000 clones, 10% to 15% appearing once. This clonotype was obtained from a man younger than 30 in good health. The sequenced material came from naive CD4+ T cells from blood.

This CDR3 is CASSERRYEQYF. In nucleotides, the CDR3 is TGTGCCAGCAGTGAACGCAGATACGAGCAGTACTTC. V is TRBV25-1 and J is TRBJ2-7, with D uncertain. CDR1 and CDR2 from the germline V gene are MGHDK and SYGVNS. V was clipped by 2 bases and J by 4 bases, with 6 bases between them. CDR3 length equals 12 residues.